Listed here is a single T cell receptor beta chain. Its target is unknown. Both 60 Vbeta primers and 13 Jbeta primers went into the PCR. The data were produced by immunoSEQ multiplex PCR, yet TCRdb's version contains in-frame clones alone and is incomplete. The table has 110,000 to 150,000 clones, 75% seen once. The sample belongs to a study of cytomegalovirus exposure and HLA in healthy donors. This CDR3 is 13 amino acids long. V gave up 6 bases and J gave up 8 bases, with 13 bases separating them. Looked up from germline, CDR1 is LNHDA and CDR2 is SQIVND (reference sequence). Study findings and constraints: A few chains linked to CMV were shown in vitro to be specific for CMV antigens.

The sample consisted of PBMCs. This rearrangement joins TRBV19 to TRBJ1-4; no reliable D call. This TCR was sampled from a young man in good health and CMV-seronegative. DNA of the CDR3: TGTGCCAGTAGGATGGTCGTCCAGGAAAAACTGTTTTTT. Its translation: CASRMVVQEKLFF. Combining the CDR3 with reference TRBV19 and TRBJ1-4 gives the whole variable domain DGGITQSPKYLFRKEGQNVTLSCEQNLNHDAMYWYRQDPGQGLRLIYYSQIVNDFQKGDIAEGYSVSREKKESFPLTVTSAQKNPTAFYLCASRMVVQEKLFFGSGTQLSVL.